This record covers a single T cell receptor (beta chain). Per germline, CDR1 WSHSY and CDR2 SAAADI. V lost 6 bases, J lost 1 base, and 8 bases stayed unmatched. CDR3 size: 16 residues. The data derive from a study of blood T cell repertoires in COVID-19. Study-wide context: Samples representing acute and convalescent COVID-19 were sourced from the United States, Italy and Spain.

Some clones are missing from TCRdb's copy, which holds only in-frame ones; the method was immunoSEQ multiplex PCR. The sample records around 140,000 clones, around 90% being singletons. The TCR comes from a man aged 65 to 85 with acute or convalescent COVID-19. This sequence joins TRBV10-2 and TRBJ2-2, with 7 nucleotides matching TRBD1. The sequencing sample was made of peripheral blood. The CDR3 sequence is CASSPNAGGNTGELFF. CDR3 DNA: TGCGCCAGCAGCCCCAACGCAGGGGGGAACACCGGGGAGCTGTTTTTT.